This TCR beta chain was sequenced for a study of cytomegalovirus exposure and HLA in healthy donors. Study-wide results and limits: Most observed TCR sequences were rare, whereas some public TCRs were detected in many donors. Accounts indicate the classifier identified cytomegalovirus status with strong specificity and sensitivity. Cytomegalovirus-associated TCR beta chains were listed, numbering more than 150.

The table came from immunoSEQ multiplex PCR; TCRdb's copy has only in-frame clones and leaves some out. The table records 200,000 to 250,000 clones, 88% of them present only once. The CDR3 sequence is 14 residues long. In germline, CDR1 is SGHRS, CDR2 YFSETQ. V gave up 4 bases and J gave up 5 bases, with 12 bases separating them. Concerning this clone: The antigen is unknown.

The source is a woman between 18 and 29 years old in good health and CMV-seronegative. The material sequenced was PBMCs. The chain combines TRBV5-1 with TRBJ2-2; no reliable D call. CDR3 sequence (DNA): TGCGCCAGCAGCCGGCTTGGCGGAACCGGGGAGCTGTTTTTT. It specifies CASSRLGGTGELFF.